This note documents a single T cell receptor beta chain sequence. Its antigen is as yet unknown. Measured with immunoSEQ multiplex PCR; TCRdb has only the in-frame clones, and not every one. Of about 60,000 clones in the sample, 89% were seen once. The data stem from a study of graft-versus-host responses after intestinal transplantation. Tissue processing of the graft released intraepithelial and lamina propria lymphocytes from it. Study-wide results and caveats: GvH clone levels peaked in circulation, and this peak was associated with early post-transplant HvG declines. The authors found GvH clones in recipient marrow, some appearing first in ileum or blood. In patients with graft-donor T cell macrochimerism, allograft graft-versus-host to host-versus-graft clonal ratios were high.

With V trimmed by 5 bases and J by 6 bases, 15 bases remained unmatched. Per germline, CDR1 SGHTA and CDR2 FQGNSA. The CDR3 consists of 16 residues. This clonotype was obtained from a human patient who received an intestinal transplant, so some T cells may come from the graft donor. V gene TRBV7-2 combines with J gene TRBJ1-2, with 7 nucleotides matching TRBD1. The sample consisted of ileum tissue, taken 357 days after transplant. CDR3 protein: CASSARRTGERNGYTF. CDR3 nucleotides: TGTGCCAGCAGCGCCAGACGCACAGGGGAAAGGAATGGCTACACCTTC.